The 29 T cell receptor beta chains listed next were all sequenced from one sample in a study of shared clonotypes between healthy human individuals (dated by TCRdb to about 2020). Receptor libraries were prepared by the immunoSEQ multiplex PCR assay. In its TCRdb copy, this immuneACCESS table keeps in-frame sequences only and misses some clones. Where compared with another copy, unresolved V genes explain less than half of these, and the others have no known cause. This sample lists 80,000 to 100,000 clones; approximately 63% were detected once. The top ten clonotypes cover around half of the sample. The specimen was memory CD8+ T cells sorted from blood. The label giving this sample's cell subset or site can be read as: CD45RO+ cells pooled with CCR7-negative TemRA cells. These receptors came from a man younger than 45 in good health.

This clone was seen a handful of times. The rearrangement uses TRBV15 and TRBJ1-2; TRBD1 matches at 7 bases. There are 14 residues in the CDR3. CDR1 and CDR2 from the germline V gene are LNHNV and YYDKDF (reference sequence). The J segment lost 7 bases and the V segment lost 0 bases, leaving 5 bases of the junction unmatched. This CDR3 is CATSRDETGSGYTF. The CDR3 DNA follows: TGTGCCACCAGCAGAGACGAGACAGGGAGTGGCTACACCTTC.

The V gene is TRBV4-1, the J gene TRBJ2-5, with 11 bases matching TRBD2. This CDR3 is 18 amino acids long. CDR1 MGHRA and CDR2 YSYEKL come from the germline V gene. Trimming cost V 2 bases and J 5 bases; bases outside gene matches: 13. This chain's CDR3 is CASSQKLAGGPDSETQYF. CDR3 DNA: TGCGCCAGCAGCCAAAAGTTAGCGGGAGGGCCTGATTCGGAGACCCAGTACTTC.

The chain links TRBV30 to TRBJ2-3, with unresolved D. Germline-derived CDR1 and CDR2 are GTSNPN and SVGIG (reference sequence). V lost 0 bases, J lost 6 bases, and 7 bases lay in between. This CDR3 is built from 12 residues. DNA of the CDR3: TGTGCCTGGAGTGTACTGGCGGATACGCAGTATTTT. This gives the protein CAWSVLADTQYF.

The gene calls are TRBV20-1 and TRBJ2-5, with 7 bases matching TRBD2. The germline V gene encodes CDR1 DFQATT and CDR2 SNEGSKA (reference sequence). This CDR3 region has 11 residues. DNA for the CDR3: TGCAGGATGAGCGGGGAAGAGACCCAGTACTTC. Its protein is CRMSGEETQYF.

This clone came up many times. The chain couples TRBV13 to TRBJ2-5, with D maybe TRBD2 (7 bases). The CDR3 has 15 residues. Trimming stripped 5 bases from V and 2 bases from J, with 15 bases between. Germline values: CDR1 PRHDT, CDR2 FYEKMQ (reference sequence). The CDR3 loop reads CASSHRGGGQETQYF. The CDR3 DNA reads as TGTGCCAGCAGCCACCGAGGGGGGGGACAAGAGACCCAGTACTTC.

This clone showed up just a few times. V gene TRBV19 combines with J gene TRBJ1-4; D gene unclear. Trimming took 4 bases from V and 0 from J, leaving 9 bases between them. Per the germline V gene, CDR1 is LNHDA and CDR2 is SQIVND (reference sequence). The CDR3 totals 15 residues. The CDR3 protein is CASSTRRATNEKLFF. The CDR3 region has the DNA TGTGCCAGTAGTACCCGGCGGGCAACTAATGAAAAACTGTTTTTT.

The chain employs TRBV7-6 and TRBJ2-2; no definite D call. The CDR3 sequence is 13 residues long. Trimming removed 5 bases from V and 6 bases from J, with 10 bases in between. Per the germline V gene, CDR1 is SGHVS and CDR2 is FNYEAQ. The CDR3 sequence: CASSLGFAGELFF. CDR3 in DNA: TGTGCCAGCAGCCTGGGTTTTGCCGGGGAGCTGTTTTTT.

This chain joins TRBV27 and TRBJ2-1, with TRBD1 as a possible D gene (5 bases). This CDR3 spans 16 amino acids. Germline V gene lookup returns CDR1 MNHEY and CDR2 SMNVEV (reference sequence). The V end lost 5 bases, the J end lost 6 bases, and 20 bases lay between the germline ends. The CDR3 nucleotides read TGTGCCAGCAGTCCCGTGGACACCGAAGGGGTCAATGAGCAGTTCTTC. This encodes CASSPVDTEGVNEQFF.

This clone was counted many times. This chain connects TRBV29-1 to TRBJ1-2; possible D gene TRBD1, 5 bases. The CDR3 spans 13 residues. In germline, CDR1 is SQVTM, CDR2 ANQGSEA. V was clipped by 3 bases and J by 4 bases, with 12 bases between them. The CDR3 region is CSVDQDRSYGYTF. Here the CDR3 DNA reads TGCAGCGTTGACCAAGACAGATCCTATGGCTACACCTTC.

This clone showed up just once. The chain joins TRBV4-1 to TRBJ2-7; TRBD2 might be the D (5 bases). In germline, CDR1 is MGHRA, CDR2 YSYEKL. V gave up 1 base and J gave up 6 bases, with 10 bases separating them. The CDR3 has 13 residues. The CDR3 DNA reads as TGCGCCAGCAGCCAAGTAAAAGGGAGCGAGCAGTACTTC. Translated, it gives CASSQVKGSEQYF.

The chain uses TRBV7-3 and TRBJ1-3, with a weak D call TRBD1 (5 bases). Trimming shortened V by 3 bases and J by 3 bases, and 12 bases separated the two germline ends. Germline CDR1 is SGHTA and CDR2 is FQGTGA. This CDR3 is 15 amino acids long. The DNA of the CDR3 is TGTGCCAGCAGCTTGGGGTCAGGGCGTGGAAACACCATATATTTT. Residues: CASSLGSGRGNTIYF.

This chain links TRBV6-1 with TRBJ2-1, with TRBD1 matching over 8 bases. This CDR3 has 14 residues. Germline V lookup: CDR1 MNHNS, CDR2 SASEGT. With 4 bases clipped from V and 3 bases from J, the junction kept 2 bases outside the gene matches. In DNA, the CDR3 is TGTGCCAGCAGTGTACAGGGGGGCTACAATGAGCAGTTCTTC. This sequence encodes CASSVQGGYNEQFF.

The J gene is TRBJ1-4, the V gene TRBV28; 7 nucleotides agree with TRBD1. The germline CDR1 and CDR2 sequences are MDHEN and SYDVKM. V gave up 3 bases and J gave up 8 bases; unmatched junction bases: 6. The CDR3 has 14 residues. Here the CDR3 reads CASSLSGGVEKLFF. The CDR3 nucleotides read TGTGCCAGCAGTTTGTCAGGGGGAGTGGAAAAACTGTTTTTT.

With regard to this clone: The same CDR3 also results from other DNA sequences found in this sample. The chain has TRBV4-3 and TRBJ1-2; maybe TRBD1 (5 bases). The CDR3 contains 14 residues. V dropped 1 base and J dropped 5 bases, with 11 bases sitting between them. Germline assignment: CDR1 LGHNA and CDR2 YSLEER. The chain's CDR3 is CASSQGQGGYGYTF. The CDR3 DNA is TGCGCCAGCAGCCAAGGGCAGGGCGGTTATGGCTACACCTTC.

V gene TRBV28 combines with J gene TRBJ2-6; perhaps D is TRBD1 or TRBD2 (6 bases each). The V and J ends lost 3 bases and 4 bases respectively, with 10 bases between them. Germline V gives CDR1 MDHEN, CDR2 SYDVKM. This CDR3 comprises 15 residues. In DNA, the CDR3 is TGTGCCAGCAGTTTGCCGGGGGCCGGGGCCAACGTCCTGACTTTC. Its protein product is CASSLPGAGANVLTF.

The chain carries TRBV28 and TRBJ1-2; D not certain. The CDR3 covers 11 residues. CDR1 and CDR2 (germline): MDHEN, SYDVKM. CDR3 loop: CVSGINYGYTF. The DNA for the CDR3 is TGTGTCTCGGGTATCAACTATGGCTACACCTTC.

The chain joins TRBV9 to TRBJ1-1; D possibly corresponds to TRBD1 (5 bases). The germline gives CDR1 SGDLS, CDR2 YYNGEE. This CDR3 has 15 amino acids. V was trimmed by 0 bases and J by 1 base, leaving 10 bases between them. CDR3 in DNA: TGTGCCAGCAGCGTAGCTGCAGGACAGAACACTGAAGCTTTCTTT. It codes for CASSVAAGQNTEAFF.

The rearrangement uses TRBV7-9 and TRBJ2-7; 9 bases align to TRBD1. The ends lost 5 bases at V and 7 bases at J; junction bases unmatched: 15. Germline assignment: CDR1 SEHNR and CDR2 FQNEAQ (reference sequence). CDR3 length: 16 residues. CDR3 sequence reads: CASSQTFRDRAREQYF. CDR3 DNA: TGTGCCAGCAGCCAGACATTCCGGGACAGGGCACGGGAGCAGTACTTC.

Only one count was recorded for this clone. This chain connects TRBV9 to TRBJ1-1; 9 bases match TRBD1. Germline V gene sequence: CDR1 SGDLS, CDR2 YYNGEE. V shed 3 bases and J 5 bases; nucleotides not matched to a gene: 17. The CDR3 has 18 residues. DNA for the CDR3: TGTGCCAGCAGCGCTCACCTATACCCGGGACAGGGTAAAACTGAAGCTTTCTTT. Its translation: CASSAHLYPGQGKTEAFF. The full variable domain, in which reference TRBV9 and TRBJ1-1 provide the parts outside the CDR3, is DSGVTQTPKHLITATGQRVTLRCSPRSGDLSVYWYQQSLDQGLQFLIQYYNGEERAKGNILERFSAQQFPDLHSELNLSSLELGDSALYFCASSAHLYPGQGKTEAFFGQGTRLTVV.

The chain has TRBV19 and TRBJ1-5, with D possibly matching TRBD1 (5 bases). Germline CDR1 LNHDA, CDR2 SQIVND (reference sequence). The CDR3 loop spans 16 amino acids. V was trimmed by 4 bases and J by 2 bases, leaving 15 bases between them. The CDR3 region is CASSNPAGRGNQPQHF. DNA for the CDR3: TGTGCCAGTAGTAACCCGGCAGGGAGAGGCAATCAGCCCCAGCATTTT.

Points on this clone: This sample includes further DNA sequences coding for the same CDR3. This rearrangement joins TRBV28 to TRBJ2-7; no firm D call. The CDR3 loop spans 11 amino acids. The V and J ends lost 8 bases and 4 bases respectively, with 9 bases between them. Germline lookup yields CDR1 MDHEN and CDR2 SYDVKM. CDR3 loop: CASSSVYEQYF. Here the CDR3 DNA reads TGTGCCAGCTCTTCGGTTTACGAGCAGTACTTC.

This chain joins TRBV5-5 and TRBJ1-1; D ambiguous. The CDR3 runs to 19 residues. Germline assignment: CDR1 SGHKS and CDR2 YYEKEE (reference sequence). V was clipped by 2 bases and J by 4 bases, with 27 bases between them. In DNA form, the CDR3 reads TGTGCCAGCAGCTTCAAAGCGTATCGAGAAGACCGACTAAGCACTGAAGCTTTCTTT. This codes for CASSFKAYREDRLSTEAFF.

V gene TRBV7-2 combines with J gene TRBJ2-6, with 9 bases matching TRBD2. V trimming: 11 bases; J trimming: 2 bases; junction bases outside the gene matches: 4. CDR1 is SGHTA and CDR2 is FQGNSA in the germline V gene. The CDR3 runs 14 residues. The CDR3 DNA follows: TGTGCCTCTCGGACTAGCGCTGGGGCCAACGTCCTGACTTTC. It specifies CASRTSAGANVLTF.

DNA for the CDR3: TGTGCCAGCAGCTTTTCCCGGGGCAGAGCTTTCTTT. Protein: CASSFSRGRAFF. The chain is built from TRBV7-2 and TRBJ1-1; TRBD1 is a possible D gene (5 bases). The germline CDR1 and CDR2 sequences are SGHTA and FQGNSA. This CDR3 contains 12 residues. Trimming stripped 3 bases from V and 10 bases from J, with 12 bases between. The complete variable domain, with remaining parts taken from reference TRBV7-2 and TRBJ1-1, reads GAGVSQSPSNKVTEKGKDVELRCDPISGHTALYWYRQSLGQGLEFLIYFQGNSAPDKSGLPSDRFSAERTGGSVSTLTIQRTQQEDSAVYLCASSFSRGRAFFGQGTRLTVV.

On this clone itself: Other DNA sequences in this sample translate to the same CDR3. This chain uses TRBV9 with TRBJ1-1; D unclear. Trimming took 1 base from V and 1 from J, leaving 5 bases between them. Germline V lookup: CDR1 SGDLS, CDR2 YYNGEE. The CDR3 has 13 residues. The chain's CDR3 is CASSVSENTEAFF. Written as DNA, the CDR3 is TGTGCCAGCAGCGTATCAGAGAACACTGAAGCTTTCTTT. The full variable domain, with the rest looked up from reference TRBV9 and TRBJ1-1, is DSGVTQTPKHLITATGQRVTLRCSPRSGDLSVYWYQQSLDQGLQFLIQYYNGEERAKGNILERFSAQQFPDLHSELNLSSLELGDSALYFCASSVSENTEAFFGQGTRLTVV.

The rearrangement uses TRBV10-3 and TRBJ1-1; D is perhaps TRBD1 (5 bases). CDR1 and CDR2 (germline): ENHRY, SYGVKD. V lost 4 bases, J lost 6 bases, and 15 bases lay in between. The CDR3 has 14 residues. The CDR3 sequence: CAISGREHRPEAFF. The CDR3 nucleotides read TGTGCCATCAGTGGCCGGGAACACAGGCCTGAAGCTTTCTTT.

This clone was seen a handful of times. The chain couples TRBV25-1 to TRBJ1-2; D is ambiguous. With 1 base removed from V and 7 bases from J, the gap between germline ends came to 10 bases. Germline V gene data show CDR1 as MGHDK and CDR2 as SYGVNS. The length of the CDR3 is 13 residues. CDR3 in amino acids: CASSEWNSFGYTF. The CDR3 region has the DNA TGTGCCAGCAGTGAATGGAACAGCTTTGGCTACACCTTC.

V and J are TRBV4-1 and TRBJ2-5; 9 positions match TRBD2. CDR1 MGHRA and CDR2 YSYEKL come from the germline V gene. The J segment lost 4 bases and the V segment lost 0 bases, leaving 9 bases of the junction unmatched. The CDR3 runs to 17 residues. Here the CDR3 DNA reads TGCGCCAGCAGCCAAGATCTACAGGCGGGAGGGGTAGAGACCCAGTACTTC. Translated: CASSQDLQAGGVETQYF.

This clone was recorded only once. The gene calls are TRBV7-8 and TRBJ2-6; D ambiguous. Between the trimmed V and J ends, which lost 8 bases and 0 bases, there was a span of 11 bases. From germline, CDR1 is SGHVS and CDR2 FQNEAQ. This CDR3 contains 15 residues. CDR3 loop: CASGGVVSGANVLTF. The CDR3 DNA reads TGTGCCAGCGGCGGAGTAGTCTCTGGGGCCAACGTCCTGACTTTC.